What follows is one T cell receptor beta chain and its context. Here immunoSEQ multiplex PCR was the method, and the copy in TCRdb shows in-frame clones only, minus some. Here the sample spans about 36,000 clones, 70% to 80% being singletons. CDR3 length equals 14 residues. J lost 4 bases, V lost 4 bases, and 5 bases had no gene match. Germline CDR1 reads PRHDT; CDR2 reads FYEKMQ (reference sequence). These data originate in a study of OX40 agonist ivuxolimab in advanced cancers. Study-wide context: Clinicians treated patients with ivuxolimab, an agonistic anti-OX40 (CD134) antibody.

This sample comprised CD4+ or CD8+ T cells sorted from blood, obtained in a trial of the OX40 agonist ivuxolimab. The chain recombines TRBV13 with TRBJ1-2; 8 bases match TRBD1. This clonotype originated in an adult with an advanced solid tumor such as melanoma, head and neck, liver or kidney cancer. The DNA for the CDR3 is TGTGCCAGCAGCTACGACAGGGGCGGCTATGGCTACACCTTC. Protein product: CASSYDRGGYGYTF.